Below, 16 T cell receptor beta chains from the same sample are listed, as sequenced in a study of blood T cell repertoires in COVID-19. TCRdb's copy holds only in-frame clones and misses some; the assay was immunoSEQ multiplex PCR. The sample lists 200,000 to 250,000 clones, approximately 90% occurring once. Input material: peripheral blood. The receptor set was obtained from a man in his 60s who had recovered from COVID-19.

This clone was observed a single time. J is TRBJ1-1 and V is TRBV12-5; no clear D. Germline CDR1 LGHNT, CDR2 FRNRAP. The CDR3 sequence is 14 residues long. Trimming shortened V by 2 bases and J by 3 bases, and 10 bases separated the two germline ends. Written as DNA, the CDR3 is TGTGCTAGTGGTTTGTTGGGGAGAGACACTGAAGCTTTCTTT. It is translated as CASGLLGRDTEAFF.

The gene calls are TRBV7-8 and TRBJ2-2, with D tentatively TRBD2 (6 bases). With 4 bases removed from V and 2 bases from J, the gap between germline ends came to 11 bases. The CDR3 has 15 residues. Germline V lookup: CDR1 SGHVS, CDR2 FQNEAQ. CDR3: CASSSGTHNTGELFF. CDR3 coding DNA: TGTGCCAGCAGCTCGGGGACTCATAACACCGGGGAGCTGTTTTTT.

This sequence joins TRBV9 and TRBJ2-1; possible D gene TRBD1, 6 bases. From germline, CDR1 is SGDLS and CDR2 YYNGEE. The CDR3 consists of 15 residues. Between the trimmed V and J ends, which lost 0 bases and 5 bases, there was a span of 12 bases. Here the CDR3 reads CASSVAGELDNEQFF. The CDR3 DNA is TGTGCCAGCAGCGTAGCAGGGGAGTTAGACAATGAGCAGTTCTTC.

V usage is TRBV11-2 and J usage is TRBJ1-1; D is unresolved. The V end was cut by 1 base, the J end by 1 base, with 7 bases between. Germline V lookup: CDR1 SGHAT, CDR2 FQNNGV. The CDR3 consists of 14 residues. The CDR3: CASSLVAGNTEAFF. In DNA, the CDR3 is TGTGCCAGCAGCTTAGTTGCAGGGAACACTGAAGCTTTCTTT.

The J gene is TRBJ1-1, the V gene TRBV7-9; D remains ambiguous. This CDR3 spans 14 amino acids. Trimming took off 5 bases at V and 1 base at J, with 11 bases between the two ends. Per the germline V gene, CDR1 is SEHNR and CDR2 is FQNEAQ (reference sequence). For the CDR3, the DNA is TGTGCCAGCAGCGTCCTCTCAGGGAACACTGAAGCTTTCTTT. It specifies CASSVLSGNTEAFF.

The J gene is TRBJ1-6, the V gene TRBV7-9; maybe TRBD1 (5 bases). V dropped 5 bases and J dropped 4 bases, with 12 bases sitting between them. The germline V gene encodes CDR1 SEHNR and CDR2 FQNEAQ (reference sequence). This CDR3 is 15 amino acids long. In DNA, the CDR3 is TGTGCCAGCAGCCGAAGGGGCGCGTATAATTCACCCCTCCACTTT. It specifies CASSRRGAYNSPLHF.

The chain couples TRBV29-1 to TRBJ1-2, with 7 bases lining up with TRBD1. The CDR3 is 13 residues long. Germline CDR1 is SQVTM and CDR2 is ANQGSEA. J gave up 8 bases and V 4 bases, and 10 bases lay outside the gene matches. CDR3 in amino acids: CSVGGQGVGGYTF. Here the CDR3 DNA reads TGCAGCGTTGGAGGGCAGGGGGTCGGAGGCTACACCTTC.

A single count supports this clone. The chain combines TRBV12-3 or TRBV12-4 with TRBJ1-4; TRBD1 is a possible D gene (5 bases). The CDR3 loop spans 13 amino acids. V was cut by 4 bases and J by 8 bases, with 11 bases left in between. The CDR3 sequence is CASSSRGGEKLFF. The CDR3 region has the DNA TGTGCCAGCAGTTCAAGGGGCGGAGAAAAACTGTTTTTT.

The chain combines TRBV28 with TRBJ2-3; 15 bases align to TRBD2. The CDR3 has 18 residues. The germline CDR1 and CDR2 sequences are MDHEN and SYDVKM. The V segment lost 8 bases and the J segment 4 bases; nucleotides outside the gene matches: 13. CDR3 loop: CASESGTSGRSGADTQYF. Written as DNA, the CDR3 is TGTGCCAGCGAATCCGGGACTAGCGGGAGGTCGGGGGCAGATACGCAGTATTTT.

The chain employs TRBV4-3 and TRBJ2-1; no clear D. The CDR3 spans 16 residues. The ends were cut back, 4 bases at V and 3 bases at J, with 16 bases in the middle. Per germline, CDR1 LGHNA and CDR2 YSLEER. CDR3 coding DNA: TGCGCCAGCAGCCTGAAGGTATCGGAGTACTACAATGAGCAGTTCTTC. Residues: CASSLKVSEYYNEQFF.

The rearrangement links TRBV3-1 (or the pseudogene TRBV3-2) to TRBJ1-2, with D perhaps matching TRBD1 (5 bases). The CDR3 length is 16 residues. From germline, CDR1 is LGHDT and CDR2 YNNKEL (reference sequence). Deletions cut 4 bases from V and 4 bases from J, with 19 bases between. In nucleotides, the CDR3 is TGTGCCAGCAGCCGAACCACAGGCCCCGCTGGCTATGGCTACACCTTC. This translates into CASSRTTGPAGYGYTF.

The CDR3 DNA is TGTGCCATCAGTGTTGGGACAGGGAGTAACACTGAAGCTTTCTTT. Translated: CAISVGTGSNTEAFF. The chain has TRBV10-3 and TRBJ1-1; TRBD1 matches 9 bases. Germline V gene data show CDR1 as ENHRY and CDR2 as SYGVKD. Germline trimming cut 4 bases from V and 2 bases from J; bases unmatched to any gene: 5. The CDR3 runs 15 residues.

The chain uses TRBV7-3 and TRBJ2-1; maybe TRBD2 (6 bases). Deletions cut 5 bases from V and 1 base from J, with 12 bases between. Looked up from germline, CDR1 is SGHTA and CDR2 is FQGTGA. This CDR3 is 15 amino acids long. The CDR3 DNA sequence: TGTGCCAGCAGCGCAACTAGCTCTTCCTACAATGAGCAGTTCTTC. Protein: CASSATSSSYNEQFF. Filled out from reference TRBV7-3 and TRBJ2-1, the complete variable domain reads GAGVSQTPSNKVTEKGKYVELRCDPISGHTALYWYRQSLGQGPEFLIYFQGTGAADDSGLPNDRFFAVRPEGSVSTLKIQRTERGDSAVYLCASSATSSSYNEQFFGPGTRLTVL.

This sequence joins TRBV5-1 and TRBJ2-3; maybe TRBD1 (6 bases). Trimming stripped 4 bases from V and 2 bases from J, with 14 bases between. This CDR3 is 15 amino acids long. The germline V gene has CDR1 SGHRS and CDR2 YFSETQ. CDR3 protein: CASSPVGQSTDTQYF. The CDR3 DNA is TGCGCCAGCAGCCCCGTCGGACAGTCCACAGATACGCAGTATTTT. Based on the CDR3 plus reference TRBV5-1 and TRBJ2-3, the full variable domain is KAGVTQTPRYLIKTRGQQVTLSCSPISGHRSVSWYQQTPGQGLQFLFEYFSETQRNKGNFPGRFSGRQFSNSRSEMNVSTLELGDSALYLCASSPVGQSTDTQYFGPGTRLTVL.

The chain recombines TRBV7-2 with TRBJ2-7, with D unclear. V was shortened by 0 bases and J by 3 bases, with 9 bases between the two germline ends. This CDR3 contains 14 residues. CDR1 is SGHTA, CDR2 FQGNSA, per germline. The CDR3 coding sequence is TGTGCCAGCAGCTTAGCGGCTGAAAACTACGAGCAGTACTTC. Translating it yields CASSLAAENYEQYF. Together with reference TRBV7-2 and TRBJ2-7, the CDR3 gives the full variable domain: GAGVSQSPSNKVTEKGKDVELRCDPISGHTALYWYRQSLGQGLEFLIYFQGNSAPDKSGLPSDRFSAERTGGSVSTLTIQRTQQEDSAVYLCASSLAAENYEQYFGPGTRLTVT.

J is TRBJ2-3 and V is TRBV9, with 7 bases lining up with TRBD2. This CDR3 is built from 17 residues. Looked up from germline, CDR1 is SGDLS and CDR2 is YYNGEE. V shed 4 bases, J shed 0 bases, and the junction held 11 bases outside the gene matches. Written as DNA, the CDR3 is TGTGCCAGCAGCCCAGCCGGGAGGCTAGATAGCACAGATACGCAGTATTTT. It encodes CASSPAGRLDSTDTQYF. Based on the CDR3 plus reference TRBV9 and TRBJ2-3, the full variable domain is DSGVTQTPKHLITATGQRVTLRCSPRSGDLSVYWYQQSLDQGLQFLIQYYNGEERAKGNILERFSAQQFPDLHSELNLSSLELGDSALYFCASSPAGRLDSTDTQYFGPGTRLTVL.